Shown below are 32 T cell receptor beta chains from a single sample sequenced in a study of blood T cell repertoires in COVID-19. The protocol was immunoSEQ multiplex PCR, while the TCRdb copy is restricted to in-frame clones and leaves out a portion. The table records about 250,000 clones, approximately 90% of them present only once. Sample: peripheral blood. All receptors derive from a young man with acute or convalescent COVID-19.

Written as DNA, the CDR3 is TGTGCCAGCAGTTACCGGAGACCAGTTAATAATGAAAAACTGTTTTTT. Translated, it gives CASSYRRPVNNEKLFF. This rearrangement joins TRBV6-5 to TRBJ1-4, with D unresolved. V was clipped by 2 bases and J by 4 bases, with 14 bases between them. The germline V gene encodes CDR1 MNHEY and CDR2 SVGAGI. The CDR3 totals 16 residues.

Written as DNA, the CDR3 is TGTGCCAGCAGTTGGGGACAGTACAATCAGCCCCAGCATTTT. Protein sequence: CASSWGQYNQPQHF. V gene TRBV6-5 combines with J gene TRBJ1-5; TRBD1 matches at 7 bases. CDR1 and CDR2 (germline): MNHEY, SVGAGI. After removal of 4 bases from V and 3 bases from J, the junction contained 3 bases not matched to a gene. The CDR3 has 14 amino acids.

The J gene is TRBJ1-5, the V gene TRBV19; a possible D gene is TRBD1 (6 bases). CDR1 and CDR2 (germline): LNHDA, SQIVND (reference sequence). Between the trimmed V and J ends, which lost 3 bases and 0 bases, there was a span of 9 bases. This CDR3 contains 15 residues. In DNA, the CDR3 is TGTGCCAGTAGTATGACAGGATATAGCAATCAGCCCCAGCATTTT. Residues: CASSMTGYSNQPQHF.

V and J are TRBV28 and TRBJ2-4, with D possibly TRBD2 on 6 matching bases. The germline V gene has CDR1 MDHEN and CDR2 SYDVKM. The CDR3 loop spans 13 amino acids. V shed 6 bases and J shed 8 bases, with 14 bases lying between them. The DNA for the CDR3 is TGTGCCAGCAGCCTCGCGGGGTTGGACATTCAGTACTTC. This codes for CASSLAGLDIQYF.

The rearrangement links TRBV5-1 to TRBJ1-1; a weak D match, TRBD1 (6 bases). Germline CDR1 reads SGHRS; CDR2 reads YFSETQ. The V end was cut by 4 bases, the J end by 2 bases, with 12 bases between. The CDR3 consists of 14 residues. In DNA, the CDR3 is TGCGCCAGCAGCCGAGGACAGCAAAACACTGAAGCTTTCTTT. Translation gives CASSRGQQNTEAFF.

This clone has a single count. This chain uses TRBV5-1 with TRBJ2-1, with 8 bases identical to TRBD2. V shed 4 bases, J shed 7 bases, and the junction held 16 bases outside the gene matches. The germline CDR1 and CDR2 sequences are SGHRS and YFSETQ. This CDR3 spans 17 amino acids. CDR3 nucleotides: TGCGCCAGCAGCCCGTCAGCACAGCGGGAGATTGTGAATGAGCAGTTCTTC. Translating it yields CASSPSAQREIVNEQFF.

V usage is TRBV3-1 (or the pseudogene TRBV3-2) and J usage is TRBJ1-1, with 7 positions matching TRBD1. Trimming took 7 bases from V and 0 from J; bases not matched to a gene: 11. Germline lookup yields CDR1 LGHDT and CDR2 YNNKEL (reference sequence). The CDR3 runs 16 residues. The CDR3 loop is CASTRSGGGMNTEAFF. CDR3 DNA: TGTGCCAGCACCCGCTCAGGGGGAGGAATGAACACTGAAGCTTTCTTT.

This chain links TRBV30 with TRBJ1-2; weak D call: TRBD1 (6 bases). V was trimmed by 5 bases and J by 4 bases, leaving 14 bases between them. The CDR3 runs 13 residues. Germline values: CDR1 GTSNPN, CDR2 SVGIG (reference sequence). CDR3 sequence reads: CAWAGQSIYGYTF. The CDR3 region has the DNA TGTGCCTGGGCTGGACAGTCTATCTATGGCTACACCTTC.

The chain combines TRBV30 with TRBJ1-2; possibly TRBD1 for D (6 bases). Trimming took off 4 bases at V and 8 bases at J, with 23 bases between the two ends. CDR1 GTSNPN and CDR2 SVGIG come from the germline V gene (reference sequence). This CDR3 contains 15 residues. This CDR3 is CAWNPLGARIGGYTF. The CDR3 DNA follows: TGTGCCTGGAATCCTTTGGGGGCGCGGATCGGCGGCTACACCTTC.

This clone was seen only a few times. The rearrangement links TRBV9 to TRBJ2-1, with a tentative D call TRBD2 (5 bases). This CDR3 has 13 residues. The germline gives CDR1 SGDLS, CDR2 YYNGEE. Trimming took 0 bases from V and 9 from J, leaving 10 bases between them. In nucleotides, the CDR3 is TGTGCCAGCAGCGTAGTGGGAGATTCTGAGCAGTTCTTC. Its protein is CASSVVGDSEQFF.

The V call is TRBV15, the J call TRBJ2-7; D perhaps matches TRBD1 (6 bases). Trimming cost V 1 base and J 5 bases, with 12 bases left between them. Germline V gene data show CDR1 as LNHNV and CDR2 as YYDKDF (reference sequence). CDR3 length equals 14 residues. CDR3 in amino acids: CATSRVQGSNEQYF. The CDR3 DNA reads as TGTGCCACCAGCAGAGTACAGGGCTCTAACGAGCAGTACTTC.

This clone was counted a single time. The chain combines TRBV2 with TRBJ2-3; the match to TRBD2 covers 7 bases. V was pared by 5 bases and J by 4 bases, with 6 bases of the junction left unmatched. Germline lookup yields CDR1 SNHLY and CDR2 FYNNEI. The CDR3 is 14 amino acids. This CDR3 reads CASSPRGVADTQYF. The DNA for the CDR3 is TGTGCCAGCAGTCCCCGGGGGGTCGCAGATACGCAGTATTTT. Variable domain in full (rest from reference TRBV2 and TRBJ2-3): EPEVTQTPSHQVTQMGQEVILRCVPISNHLYFYWYRQILGQKVEFLVSFYNNEISEKSEIFDDQFSVERPDGSNFTLKIRSTKLEDSAMYFCASSPRGVADTQYFGPGTRLTVL.

The chain is built from TRBV19 and TRBJ1-4; the match to TRBD1 covers 12 bases. Germline-derived CDR1 and CDR2 are LNHDA and SQIVND (reference sequence). The ends lost 5 bases at V and 2 bases at J; junction bases unmatched: 12. This CDR3 has 19 amino acids. CDR3: CASSSPGQGALATNEKLFF. The CDR3 nucleotides read TGTGCCAGTAGTTCCCCGGGACAGGGGGCACTTGCGACTAATGAAAAACTGTTTTTT.

The chain carries TRBV29-1 and TRBJ1-4; D possibly corresponds to TRBD1 (5 bases). The V and J ends lost 4 bases and 0 bases respectively, with 9 bases between them. The CDR3 sequence is 14 residues long. Germline V CDR1 and CDR2: SQVTM, ANQGSEA. CDR3 DNA: TGCAGCGTTGCCCCGACAGCAACTAATGAAAAACTGTTTTTT. Residues: CSVAPTATNEKLFF. The full variable domain, its missing parts supplied by reference TRBV29-1 and TRBJ1-4, is SAVISQKPSRDICQRGTSLTIQCQVDSQVTMMFWYRQQPGQSLTLIATANQGSEATYESGFVIDKFPISRPNLTFSTLTVSNMSPEDSSIYLCSVAPTATNEKLFFGSGTQLSVL.

The gene calls are TRBV3-1 (or the pseudogene TRBV3-2) and TRBJ2-1; D gene uncertain. This CDR3 has 19 residues. Per the germline V gene, CDR1 is LGHDT and CDR2 is YNNKEL (reference sequence). V was pared by 0 bases and J by 0 bases, with 18 bases between. Written as DNA, the CDR3 is TGTGCCAGCAGCCAAGATCATGCCAGGTTATATAGCTCCTACAATGAGCAGTTCTTC. It translates to CASSQDHARLYSSYNEQFF.

V is TRBV6-5 and J is TRBJ2-5, with D possibly TRBD2 on 6 matching bases. Germline CDR1 and CDR2: MNHEY and SVGAGI. Trimming stripped 4 bases from V and 5 bases from J, with 20 bases between. The CDR3 loop spans 16 amino acids. CDR3 nucleotide sequence: TGTGCCAGCAGTTCTGTGTCACGGGGGTTCTCGGAGACCCAGTACTTC. Protein product: CASSSVSRGFSETQYF.

The rearrangement joins TRBV28 to TRBJ1-2; D possibly corresponds to TRBD1 (5 bases). The CDR3 runs 12 residues. Germline CDR1 MDHEN, CDR2 SYDVKM. The V end was cut by 8 bases, the J end by 8 bases, with 15 bases between. The CDR3 DNA is TGTGCCAGCCGCGGGACTTCGGGAGGCTACACCTTC. Amino acids: CASRGTSGGYTF.

The chain recombines TRBV5-1 with TRBJ2-3, with 10 bases aligning to TRBD2. Germline CDR1 and CDR2: SGHRS and YFSETQ. The junction had 7 bases not matched to a gene; V was cut back by 6 bases and J by 0 bases. The CDR3 is 16 amino acids. The CDR3 DNA sequence: TGCGCCAGCAAGCTAGCGGGGGCCGGGAGCACAGATACGCAGTATTTT. Its protein is CASKLAGAGSTDTQYF.

In this sample, this clone turned up once. This chain uses TRBV7-8 with TRBJ2-7; D is ambiguous. This CDR3 region has 15 residues. CDR1 is SGHVS and CDR2 is FQNEAQ in the germline V gene. V lost 5 bases and J 2 bases, leaving 16 bases between the germline ends. CDR3 nucleotides: TGTGCCAGCAGCCCCGGTCCGGGTAAGGCCTACGAGCAGTACTTC. Encoded protein: CASSPGPGKAYEQYF.

The V and J genes are TRBV3-1 (or the pseudogene TRBV3-2) and TRBJ2-7; a weak D match, TRBD1 (5 bases). Germline loops: CDR1 LGHDT, CDR2 YNNKEL (reference sequence). Deletions cut 3 bases from V and 3 bases from J, with 6 bases between. The CDR3 loop spans 12 amino acids. CDR3 sequence (DNA): TGTGCCAGCAGCCAGACAGACTACGAGCAGTACTTC. This encodes CASSQTDYEQYF.

V gene TRBV5-1 combines with J gene TRBJ2-6, with D perhaps matching TRBD2 (5 bases). V lost 4 bases and J 2 bases, leaving 13 bases between the germline ends. The germline CDR1 and CDR2 sequences are SGHRS and YFSETQ. The CDR3 runs to 16 residues. CDR3 in amino acids: CASSPGSGTGANVLTF. DNA of the CDR3: TGCGCCAGCAGCCCGGGGAGCGGCACTGGGGCCAACGTCCTGACTTTC.

V is TRBV6-5 and J is TRBJ2-7; 10 positions match TRBD2. Trimming at V came to 0 bases and at J to 6 bases, leaving 8 bases not matched to a gene. There are 16 residues in the CDR3. CDR1 and CDR2 from the germline V gene are MNHEY and SVGAGI. CDR3 DNA sequence: TGTGCCAGCAGTTACTCGGGTCTAGCGGGAGTCGGCGAGCAGTACTTC. Its protein is CASSYSGLAGVGEQYF.

The rearrangement uses TRBV28 and TRBJ2-7; 8 bases agree with TRBD2. CDR1 and CDR2 (germline): MDHEN, SYDVKM. The V segment lost 4 bases and the J segment 2 bases; nucleotides outside the gene matches: 7. The CDR3 contains 15 residues. CDR3 sequence (DNA): TGTGCCAGCAGTTATAGCGGGGCTCTTACCTACGAGCAGTACTTC. Its translation: CASSYSGALTYEQYF.

The chain combines TRBV21-1 with TRBJ1-5. TRBV21-1 is termed a pseudogene. This CDR3 has 15 residues. The CDR3 region is CASSNAVRGKQPQHF. CDR3 DNA sequence: TGTGCCAGCAGCAATGCGGTTCGGGGGAAGCAGCCCCAGCATTTT.

This chain links TRBV27 with TRBJ2-1; D perhaps matches TRBD2 (6 bases). The germline CDR1 and CDR2 sequences are MNHEY and SMNVEV (reference sequence). There are 13 residues in the CDR3. Trimming took 8 bases from V and 7 from J, leaving 15 bases between them. CDR3: CASARGEVNEQFF. The DNA of the CDR3 is TGTGCCAGCGCTCGAGGGGAGGTGAATGAGCAGTTCTTC.

The chain employs TRBV5-4 and TRBJ1-5; possible D gene TRBD1, 6 bases. V lost 4 bases, J lost 2 bases, and 10 bases lay in between. CDR3 length: 14 residues. Germline loops: CDR1 SGHNT, CDR2 YYREEE (reference sequence). DNA for the CDR3: TGTGCCAGCAGCCTACAGGGCCGCAATCAGCCCCAGCATTTT. Protein sequence: CASSLQGRNQPQHF.

The chain couples TRBV28 to TRBJ2-6; D gene ambiguous. The CDR3 contains 14 residues. Germline values: CDR1 MDHEN, CDR2 SYDVKM. Trimming pared 6 bases from V and 4 bases from J, leaving 10 bases between. CDR3 amino acids: CASSTPPGANVLTF. For the CDR3, the DNA is TGTGCCAGCAGCACTCCCCCCGGGGCCAACGTCCTGACTTTC.

The chain combines TRBV30 with TRBJ1-1, with a possible D match to TRBD1 (5 bases). V lost 4 bases to trimming and J lost 5 bases, with 14 bases between them. CDR3 length: 13 residues. Germline CDR1 reads GTSNPN; CDR2 reads SVGIG (reference sequence). The CDR3 sequence is CAWTQGIWTEAFF. In DNA form, the CDR3 reads TGTGCCTGGACTCAGGGCATATGGACTGAAGCTTTCTTT.

To note about this clone: Distinct nucleotide sequences in the sample also encode this CDR3. CDR3 in amino acids: CASRGTSGQPQHF. CDR3 DNA sequence: TGTGCCAGCAGAGGGACTTCGGGTCAGCCCCAGCATTTT. The chain joins TRBV6-5 to TRBJ1-5; D is perhaps TRBD1 (5 bases). CDR3 length equals 13 residues. V dropped 6 bases and J dropped 6 bases, with 12 bases sitting between them. Germline-derived CDR1 and CDR2 are MNHEY and SVGAGI.

This chain uses TRBV30 with TRBJ1-5, with 10 bases identical to TRBD1. V was clipped by 5 bases and J by 0 bases; unmatched bases: 4. Germline CDR1 reads GTSNPN; CDR2 reads SVGIG (reference sequence). The CDR3 is 15 residues long. This CDR3 is CAWDRGLYSNQPQHF. The CDR3 DNA follows: TGTGCCTGGGACAGGGGGCTATATAGCAATCAGCCCCAGCATTTT.

The gene calls are TRBV6-5 and TRBJ1-5; TRBD1 is a possible D gene (5 bases). This CDR3 spans 15 amino acids. The germline gives CDR1 MNHEY, CDR2 SVGAGI. Trimming removed 3 bases at V and 0 bases at J, with 9 bases between. CDR3 nucleotides: TGTGCCAGCAGTTATTACGGGGGTAGCAATCAGCCCCAGCATTTT. It encodes CASSYYGGSNQPQHF.

CDR3 nucleotides: TGCGCCAGCAGCCAAGACGGTAACCTCTCTGGAAACACCATATATTTT. This codes for CASSQDGNLSGNTIYF. The chain couples TRBV4-1 to TRBJ1-3; D remains unclear. V lost 0 bases, J lost 0 bases, and 9 bases lay in between. Germline V lookup: CDR1 MGHRA, CDR2 YSYEKL. The length of the CDR3 is 16 residues.